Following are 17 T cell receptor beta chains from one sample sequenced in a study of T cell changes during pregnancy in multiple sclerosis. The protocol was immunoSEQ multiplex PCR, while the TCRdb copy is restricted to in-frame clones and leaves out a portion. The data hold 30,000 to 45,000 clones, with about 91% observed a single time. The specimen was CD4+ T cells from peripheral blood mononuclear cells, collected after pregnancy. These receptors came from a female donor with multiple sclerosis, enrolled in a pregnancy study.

CDR3 amino acids: CASSSGGTDTQYF. The DNA of the CDR3 is TGTGCCAGCAGCTCAGGGGGCACAGATACGCAGTATTTT. V is TRBV6-5 and J is TRBJ2-3; TRBD1 is a possible D gene (6 bases). This CDR3 has 13 amino acids. Germline V lookup: CDR1 MNHEY, CDR2 SVGAGI. V dropped 6 bases and J dropped 1 base, with 8 bases sitting between them.

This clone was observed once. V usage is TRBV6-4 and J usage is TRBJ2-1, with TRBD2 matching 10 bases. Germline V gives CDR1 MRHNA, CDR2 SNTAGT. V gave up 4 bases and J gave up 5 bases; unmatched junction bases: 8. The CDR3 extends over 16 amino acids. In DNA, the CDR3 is TGTGCCAGCAGTGTCAGAGCGGGGGGGCGGAACAATGAGCAGTTCTTC. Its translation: CASSVRAGGRNNEQFF.

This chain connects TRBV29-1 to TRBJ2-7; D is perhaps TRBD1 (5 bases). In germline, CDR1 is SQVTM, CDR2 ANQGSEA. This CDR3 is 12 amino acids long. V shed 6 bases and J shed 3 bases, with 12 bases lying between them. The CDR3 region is CSVADSLYEQYF. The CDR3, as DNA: TGCAGCGTAGCTGACAGCCTCTACGAGCAGTACTTC.

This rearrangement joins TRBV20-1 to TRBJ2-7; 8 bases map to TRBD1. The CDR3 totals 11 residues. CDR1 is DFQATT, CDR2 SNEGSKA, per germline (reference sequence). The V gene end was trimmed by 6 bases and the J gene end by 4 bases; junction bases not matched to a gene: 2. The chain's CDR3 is CSAGQEYEQYF. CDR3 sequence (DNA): TGCAGTGCGGGACAGGAATACGAGCAGTACTTC.

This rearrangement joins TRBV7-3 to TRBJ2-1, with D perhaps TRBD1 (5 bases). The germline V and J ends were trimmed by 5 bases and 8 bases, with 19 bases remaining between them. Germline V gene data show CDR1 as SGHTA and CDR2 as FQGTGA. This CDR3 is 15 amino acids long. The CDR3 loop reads CASSQIPGIVDEQFF. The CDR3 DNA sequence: TGTGCCAGCAGCCAGATCCCAGGGATTGTGGATGAGCAGTTCTTC.

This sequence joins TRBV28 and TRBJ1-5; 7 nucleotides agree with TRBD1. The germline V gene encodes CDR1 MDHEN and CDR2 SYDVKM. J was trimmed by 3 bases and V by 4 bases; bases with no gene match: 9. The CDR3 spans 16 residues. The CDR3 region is CASSSLGQAPNQPQHF. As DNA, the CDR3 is TGTGCCAGCAGTTCCCTAGGACAGGCTCCCAATCAGCCCCAGCATTTT.

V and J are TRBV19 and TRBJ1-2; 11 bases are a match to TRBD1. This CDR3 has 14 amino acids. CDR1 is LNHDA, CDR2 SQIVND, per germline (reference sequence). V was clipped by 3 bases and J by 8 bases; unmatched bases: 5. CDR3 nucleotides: TGTGCCAGTAGTATCGGACAGGGGGCGCGCGGCTACACCTTC. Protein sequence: CASSIGQGARGYTF. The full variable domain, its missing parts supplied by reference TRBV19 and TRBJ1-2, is DGGITQSPKYLFRKEGQNVTLSCEQNLNHDAMYWYRQDPGQGLRLIYYSQIVNDFQKGDIAEGYSVSREKKESFPLTVTSAQKNPTAFYLCASSIGQGARGYTFGSGTRLTVV.

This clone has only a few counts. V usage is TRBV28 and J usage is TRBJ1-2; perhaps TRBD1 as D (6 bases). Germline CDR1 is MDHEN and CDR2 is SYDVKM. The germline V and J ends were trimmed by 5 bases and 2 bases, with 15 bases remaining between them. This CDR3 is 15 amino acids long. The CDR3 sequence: CASSLERGHNYGYTF. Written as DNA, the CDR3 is TGTGCCAGCAGTCTGGAGCGGGGACACAACTATGGCTACACCTTC.

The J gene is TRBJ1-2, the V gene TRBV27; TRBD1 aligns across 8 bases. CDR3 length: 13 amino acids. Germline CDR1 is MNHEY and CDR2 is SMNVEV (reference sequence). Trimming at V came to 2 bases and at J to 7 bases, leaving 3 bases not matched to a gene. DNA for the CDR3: TGTGCCAGCAGTTTACAGGGGGCCGGTGGCTACACCTTC. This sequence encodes CASSLQGAGGYTF.

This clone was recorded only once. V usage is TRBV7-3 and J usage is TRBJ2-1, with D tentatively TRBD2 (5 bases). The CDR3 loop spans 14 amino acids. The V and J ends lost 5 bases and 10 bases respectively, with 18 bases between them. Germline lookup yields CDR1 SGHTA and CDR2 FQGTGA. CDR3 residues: CASSPISGGAEQFF. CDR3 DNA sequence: TGTGCCAGCAGCCCAATAAGCGGTGGCGCCGAGCAGTTCTTC.

The CDR3 protein is CASLRPASGNTIYF. The CDR3 DNA follows: TGTGCCAGCCTCCGTCCCGCGTCTGGAAACACCATATATTTT. V usage is TRBV2 and J usage is TRBJ1-3; D is unclear. Per germline, CDR1 SNHLY and CDR2 FYNNEI. V was clipped by 8 bases and J by 1 base, with 12 bases between them. The CDR3 consists of 14 residues.

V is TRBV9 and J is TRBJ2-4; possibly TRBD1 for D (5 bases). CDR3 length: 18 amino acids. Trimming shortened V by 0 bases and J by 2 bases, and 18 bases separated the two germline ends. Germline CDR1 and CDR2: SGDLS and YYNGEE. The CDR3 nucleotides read TGTGCCAGCAGCGTAGCCCCCTCCCTGACAGCATCCAAAAACATTCAGTACTTC. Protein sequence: CASSVAPSLTASKNIQYF. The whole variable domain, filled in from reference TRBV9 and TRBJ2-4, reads DSGVTQTPKHLITATGQRVTLRCSPRSGDLSVYWYQQSLDQGLQFLIQYYNGEERAKGNILERFSAQQFPDLHSELNLSSLELGDSALYFCASSVAPSLTASKNIQYFGAGTRLSVL.

The DNA of the CDR3 is TGTGCCACCAGCAGAGACAGGTTTAGCAATCAGCCCCAGCATTTT. This encodes CATSRDRFSNQPQHF. The gene calls are TRBV15 and TRBJ1-5; D not resolved. Trimming cost V 0 bases and J 0 bases, with 6 bases left between them. The CDR3 sequence is 15 residues long. From germline, CDR1 is LNHNV and CDR2 YYDKDF (reference sequence).

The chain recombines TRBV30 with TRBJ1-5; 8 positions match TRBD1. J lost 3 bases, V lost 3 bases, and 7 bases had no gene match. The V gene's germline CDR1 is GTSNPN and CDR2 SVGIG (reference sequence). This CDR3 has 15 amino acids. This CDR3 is CAWRRQGWINQPQHF. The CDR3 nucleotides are TGTGCCTGGAGGCGACAGGGGTGGATCAATCAGCCCCAGCATTTT.

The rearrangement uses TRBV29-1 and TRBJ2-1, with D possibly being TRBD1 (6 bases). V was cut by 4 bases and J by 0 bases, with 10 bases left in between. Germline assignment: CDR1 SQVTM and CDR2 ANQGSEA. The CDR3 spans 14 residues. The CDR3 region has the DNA TGCAGCGTTGTTACAGGGTTCTCCTACAATGAGCAGTTCTTC. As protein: CSVVTGFSYNEQFF.

The DNA for the CDR3 is TGCGCCAGCAGCTTATCTCAGGGGAACTATGGCTACACCTTC. Protein sequence: CASSLSQGNYGYTF. This sequence joins TRBV5-1 and TRBJ1-2; a weak D match, TRBD1 (6 bases). Germline values: CDR1 SGHRS, CDR2 YFSETQ. V lost 2 bases, J lost 2 bases, and 10 bases lay in between. The CDR3 is made up of 14 amino acids.

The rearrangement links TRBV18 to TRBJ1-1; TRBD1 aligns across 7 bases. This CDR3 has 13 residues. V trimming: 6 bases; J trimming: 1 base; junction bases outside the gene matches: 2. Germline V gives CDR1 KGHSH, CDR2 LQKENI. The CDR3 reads CASSDRTNTEAFF. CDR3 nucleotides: TGTGCCAGCTCGGACAGGACGAACACTGAAGCTTTCTTT. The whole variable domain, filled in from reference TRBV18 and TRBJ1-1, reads NAGVMQNPRHLVRRRGQEARLRCSPMKGHSHVYWYRQLPEEGLKFMVYLQKENIIDESGMPKERFSAEFPKEGPSILRIQQVVRGDSAAYFCASSDRTNTEAFFGQGTRLTVV.